This TCR beta chain was sequenced for a study of vaccination effects on CD4 cells after COVID-19. Expansion with viral peptide pools was applied to antigen-specific CD4+ T cells by the ViraFEST assay prior to sequencing. After roughly 11 days in culture, the CD4+ T cells were isolated. Each participant was given two doses of one vaccine (BNT162b2 or mRNA-1273). Two million PBMC were placed in each well, which was supplemented with about 10 IU/ml IL-2 and approximately 9.2 ug/ml peptides. Generated by immunoSEQ multiplex PCR, the TCRdb table keeps only in-frame clones and is missing some. The sample records fewer than 20,000 clones, 76% being singletons. The germline V gene has CDR1 SQVTM and CDR2 ANQGSEA. V lost 4 bases and J lost 4, with 19 bases in between. CDR3 length equals 15 residues. To note about this clone: As yet, its antigen is unknown.

Study findings and constraints: In healthy vaccinees, only 1 of 255 vaccine-induced clones cross-reacted with common cold coronaviruses.

V usage is TRBV29-1 and J usage is TRBJ1-1, with D perhaps matching TRBD1 (5 bases). This sequence originates from a human donor who received a COVID-19 vaccine. The input for sequencing was CD4+ T cells from PBMCs cultured with HCoV-NL63 spike peptides, taken after COVID-19 vaccination. CDR3: CSVAGVVSSVTEAFF. The CDR3 bases are TGCAGCGTTGCGGGGGTTGTTTCGTCGGTCACTGAAGCTTTCTTT.